The entry below gives a single TCR beta chain sequence along with its context. The table lists this clonotype with many counts. It lacks a known antigen. The germline gene is not matched at one end of the junction; a read error may be the cause. Stable Graves' hyperthyroidism was defined as the absence of progression to ophthalmopathy over 18 months of follow-up. The hyperthyroidism patients were between 18 and 65 years old and newly diagnosed, with a disease duration of less than 2 months. Exclusion was applied to patients with uncontrolled infections, other autoimmune diseases, pregnancy or lactation. Diagnoses relied on clinical symptoms, serum thyroxine and TRAb, thyroid ultrasound and orbital computed tomography. Ficoll-Paque density gradient centrifugation was used to isolate PBMCs from approximately 10 ml of fresh peripheral blood. Total RNA was extracted with Trizol reagent, and quality was checked on an Agilent 2100 Bioanalyzer.

Counted from cysteine to phenylalanine, this CDR3 has 15 amino acids. Of all the DNA, just the CDR3 is kept, 45 bases in frame from base 1. CDR1 and CDR2 (SGHVS, FQNEAQ) derive from the germline V gene. These data originate in a study of T cells in Graves' hyperthyroidism and ophthalmopathy (dated by TCRdb to 2018 to 2020). As for the study more broadly: Peripheral blood samples were taken at initial diagnosis, before any treatment was given. Whether ophthalmopathy could be predicted prospectively was tested in an independent validation cohort made up of 18 hyperthyroidism patients plus 17 patients who later progressed to ophthalmopathy. In more than 5 Graves' hyperthyroidism patients, the study also compared T-cell repertoires from thyroid tissue with T-cell repertoires from blood. The 100 discovery patients were randomly split 7:3 into training and test sets. The paper describes TCR Vbeta CDR3 sequencing of more than 120 peripheral blood samples, made up of some 42 ophthalmopathy patients, around 78 hyperthyroidism patients and 17 progressor patients. After blood sampling, hyperthyroidism patients were treated with methimazole at a starting dose of 30 mg daily, and ophthalmopathy patients were treated with high-dose intravenous methylprednisolone. A discovery cohort of about a hundred patients, about 44 with Graves' ophthalmopathy and fewer than 65 with stable Graves' hyperthyroidism, was used to find distinguishing TCR V-J signatures. Paper-wide results and their limitations: Ophthalmopathy was separated from stable hyperthyroidism by a 13 V-J signature model, with over 85% sensitivity and 81% to 83% specificity obtained in cross-validation and 80%/75% obtained in testing. Most expanded thyroid clonotypes (frequency above 0.001) were also detected in blood, suggesting blood repertoires may reflect thyroid immune responses. During validation, the model predicted progression to ophthalmopathy a median of about 6.5 months ahead of onset, with 70.59% sensitivity and roughly 72% specificity. No statistical method was used to set the sample size in advance, and investigators knew the group allocation.

The TCR beta CDR3 regions were amplified from the RNA transcripts. The first round of RT-PCR for the TCR CDR3 was performed with the HTBI primer set and the Qiagen OneStep RT-PCR kit. A second multiplex PCR round built the libraries, followed by size selection and purification. Libraries were sequenced paired-end with 100 bp reads on an Illumina HiSeq2000. On the authors' methods: SOAPnuke was used to process the raw data, with reads discarded if the reads contained adapters or uncalled bases, had a mean Phred below 15, or lacked an exact constant-primer or identifier match. COPE v1.2.5 was used to merge high-quality paired reads, and clonotypes were defined as unique nucleotide sequences. MiTCR v1.1 was used to align the clonotypes against IMGT TRBV, TRBD and TRBJ reference segments. Analysis was restricted to V-J combinations with a frequency above 0.0001, which covered roughly 99% of repertoires. The TCS score was defined as the ratio of F50 (clonal expansion) to E x V (chaos), calculated using BLOSUM62-based TCRdist between CDR3 peptides within each V-J. Welch's t-statistics and random forest reduced just over 500 V-J features to under 15, which were used in a naive Bayes classifier (R e1071). Starting from the raw public reads, TCRdb applied fastp trimming at Q25, assembled clones with MiXCR and retained in-frame beta chains. Every distinct CDR3 protein forms one entry, paired with its most common genes and DNA. TCRdb's processing, not the authors' own work, is the source of the V and J calls. The sample table shows approximately 640,000 distinct CDR3 sequences, and around 16% are seen once. Jointly, the top ten make up 15% of the sample.

Rearrangement joined TRBV7-8 to TRBJ2-3, with 7 bases aligning to TRBD1. Input material: blood. This TCR derives from a man over 45 with Graves' hyperthyroidism. Here the CDR3 is given as CASSLAGTGTDTQYF. The bases are TGTGCCAGCAGTTTAGCCGGGACAGGCACAGATACGCAGTATTTT.